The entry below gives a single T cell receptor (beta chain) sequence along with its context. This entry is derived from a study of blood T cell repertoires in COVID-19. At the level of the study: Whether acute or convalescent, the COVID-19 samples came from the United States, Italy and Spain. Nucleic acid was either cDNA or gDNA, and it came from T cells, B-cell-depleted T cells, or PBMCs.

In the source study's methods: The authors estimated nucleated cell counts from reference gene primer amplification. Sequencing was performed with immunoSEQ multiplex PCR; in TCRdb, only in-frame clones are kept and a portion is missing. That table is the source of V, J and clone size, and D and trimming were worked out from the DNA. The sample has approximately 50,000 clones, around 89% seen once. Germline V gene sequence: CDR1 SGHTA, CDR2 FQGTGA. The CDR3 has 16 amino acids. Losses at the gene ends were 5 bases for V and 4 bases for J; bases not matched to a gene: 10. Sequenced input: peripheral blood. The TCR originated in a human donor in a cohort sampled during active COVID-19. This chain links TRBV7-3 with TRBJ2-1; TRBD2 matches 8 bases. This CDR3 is CASSPLGSGIYNEQFF. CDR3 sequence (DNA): TGTGCCAGCAGCCCCTTAGGTAGCGGGATTTACAATGAGCAGTTCTTC.